The source of this TCR beta chain is a study of blood T cells in healthy people across ages. Study observations and caveats: Both naive CD4+ cell counts and diversity were greater in long-lived donors than in aged donors. Diversity was estimated from one million T cells, and these estimates were considered underestimates.

Sample-barcoded 5' priming and a J-beta primer mix drove a second PCR of roughly 7 to 11 cycles. Tagging of each cDNA molecule was performed by a template-switch adaptor with 12 random nucleotides. TCRdb reanalysed the 5' RACE reads using MiXCR and keeps one entry per CDR3 protein. The sample records roughly 800,000 distinct CDR3 sequences, more than 45% being singletons. Of note for this clonotype: The antigen remains undetermined. A junction boundary mismatches the germline segment, possibly from a read error.

The receptor was derived from a man aged 30 to 39 in good health. Sequencing used blood.

The CDR3 protein is CAGSRYNEQFF. In DNA form, the CDR3 reads TGTGCCGGGAGCCGTTACAATGAGCAGTTCTTC. J is TRBJ2-1 and V is TRBV30; a possible D gene is TRBD2 (5 bases). Germline V CDR1 and CDR2: GTSNPN, SVGIG (reference sequence). The CDR3 has 11 amino acids.